These T cell receptor beta chains were read from a single sample in a study of radiotherapy plus CTLA-4 blockade in lung cancer. Sequencing used immunoSEQ multiplex PCR; TCRdb keeps in-frame clones, though not all of them. The table records some 34,000 clones, 72% of them present only once. The material was peripheral blood, obtained from a patient treated with radiotherapy plus ipilimumab. The receptors were gathered from a human donor with non-small cell lung cancer who had stable disease on radiotherapy plus ipilimumab. The CDR3 runs from the conserved cysteine through the conserved F or W. Each record gives: D gene, J gene, V gene, clone size, CDR3 protein. A D gene is named only where the DNA matches it firmly. Clone size is given for some rows only: seen once, a few or many times, or a class if the clone is expanded.

NA TRBJ1-1 TRBV6-1 once CASRIDWSTEAFF
TRBD2 TRBJ2-5 TRBV19 NA CASSWRGGFQETQYF
NA TRBJ2-1 TRBV29-1 few CSVDGGLSNEQFF
NA TRBJ1-2 TRBV27 NA CASSLGGQGTNGYTF
NA TRBJ2-4 TRBV18 NA CASSLRGVQNIQYF
NA TRBJ2-7 TRBV7-3 once CASSLTSAGYYEQYF
TRBD1 TRBJ2-5 TRBV15 NA CATSRRTTGGETQYF
NA TRBJ2-7 TRBV11-3 once CASSSAGLKEQYF
TRBD1 TRBJ1-6 TRBV29-1 NA CSVKTGGESPLHF
NA TRBJ2-6 TRBV5-4 NA CASSLGGALSGANVLTF
TRBD1 TRBJ1-2 TRBV5-1 NA CASSTGGWYGYTF
NA TRBJ1-5 TRBV6-1 NA CASSERGGVSNQPQHF
NA TRBJ2-1 TRBV4-1 NA CASSQEGGQPFYNEQFF
TRBD1 TRBJ1-1 TRBV19 NA CASSIDRGDTEAFF
NA TRBJ2-7 TRBV2 NA CASTEVFFREQYF
NA TRBJ1-2 TRBV14 NA CASNPEGQFYGYTF
TRBD1 TRBJ1-1 TRBV4-1 NA CASSQPPDRGNTEAFF
NA TRBJ1-2 TRBV7-2 NA CASSRDNYGYTF
NA TRBJ2-6 TRBV7-2 NA CASSRQFLSGANVLTF
NA TRBJ1-1 TRBV7-9 NA CASSQTVMNTEAFF
NA TRBJ1-3 TRBV4-3 NA CASSKPLGYSGDTIYF
NA TRBJ1-2 TRBV5-8 NA CASERAYGYTF
TRBD1 TRBJ1-4 TRBV27 NA CASSLTGGMLKLFF
NA TRBJ2-5 TRBV4-3 NA CASSQELRGTQYF
NA TRBJ2-2 TRBV7-9 NA CASSPDTGELFF
TRBD1 TRBJ1-6 TRBV5-1 once CASSLQGSSYNSPLHF
TRBD1 TRBJ1-3 TRBV7-9 NA CASSLGWGFGTAGNTIYF
NA TRBJ1-2 TRBV5-6 few CASSFFGDYGYTF
NA TRBJ2-2 TRBV7-9 few CASSLVRPKNTGELFF
TRBD1 TRBJ1-2 TRBV6-1 NA CASRYDRGLAYGYTF
TRBD1 TRBJ2-5 TRBV6-1 NA CASSEEGAGKTQYF
NA TRBJ1-1 TRBV6-5 NA CASSYPPSEAFF
NA TRBJ2-3 TRBV5-4 NA CASSLEKSARTGYF
TRBD2 TRBJ2-4 TRBV9 NA CASSVGGGAKNIQYF
NA TRBJ2-3 TRBV7-9 few CASSLVIDTQYF
NA TRBJ1-2 TRBV5-1 few CASSQTANYGYTF
TRBD1 TRBJ1-1 TRBV10-3 NA CAISDAGQGVDTEAFF
NA TRBJ2-3 TRBV21-1 NA CASSHSGGHSTDTQYF
NA TRBJ1-4 TRBV2 NA CASSVGASNEKLFF
NA TRBJ2-5 TRBV10-1 NA CASSVYPSGTQYF
TRBD2 TRBJ2-7 TRBV5-4 few CASSRGERPYEQYF
NA TRBJ2-1 TRBV29-1 few CSVEASRRFGEQFF
TRBD1 TRBJ1-2 TRBV5-5 once CASSFFLYGTGGNYGYTF
TRBD1 TRBJ1-2 TRBV6-6 NA CASTDSQGAGGYTF
NA TRBJ2-7 TRBV5-1 NA CASSKEGGREQYF
TRBD1 TRBJ2-1 TRBV7-9 NA CASSSLGQVNEQFF
NA TRBJ1-3 TRBV6-6 NA CASSPGRSSGNTIYF
NA TRBJ1-1 TRBV5-6 NA CASSLRGGTSPMNTEAFF
NA NA TRBV7-2 NA CASSLGAGPYEQYF
TRBD1 TRBJ1-5 TRBV2 once CASSRQGAGQPQHF
NA TRBJ1-2 TRBV11-3 NA CASSLRTGRQTF
NA TRBJ1-1 TRBV5-4 NA CASSPLPGTSNTEAFF
TRBD1 TRBJ1-4 TRBV5-6 NA CASSTLRDSENEKLFF
TRBD1 TRBJ1-2 TRBV5-6 NA CASSSSGGGYGYTF